The source of this T cell receptor (beta chain) is a study of radiation and T cells in renal cell carcinoma. The repertoire was sequenced with immunoSEQ multiplex PCR; TCRdb's copy has only in-frame clones and lacks some. The sample yields about 170,000 clones, around 89% seen once. Details on this clone: Its target is not known.

Findings and caveats of the study: From baseline, blood top tumor clonotypes peaked at 2 weeks post-radiation.

Time point meaning: blood 4 weeks post-SBRT, at nephrectomy. The treatment here: 15 Gy SBRT to primary tumor, nephrectomy 4 weeks later. Nephrectomy followed 15 Gy stereotactic body radiation by 4 weeks. Blood was sampled at baseline, 2 weeks and 4 weeks after SBRT. The patient's renal cell carcinoma had clear cell pathology. This clonotype was sampled from a woman in her forties or fifties with renal cell carcinoma. This specimen consisted of blood, obtained from a patient whose treatment included radiotherapy and nephrectomy.

The DNA for the CDR3 is TGTGCCAGTAGTGTCCAGGGTGTGAACACTGAAGCTTTCTTT. As protein: CASSVQGVNTEAFF. The chain uses TRBV19 and TRBJ1-1; tentatively, D is TRBD1 (5 bases). CDR1 and CDR2 from the germline V gene are LNHDA and SQIVND (reference sequence). There are 14 residues in the CDR3. V dropped 5 bases and J dropped 0 bases, with 10 bases sitting between them.